These T cell receptor beta chains were read from a single sample in a study of T cell responses to AZD1222 COVID-19 vaccine. Here immunoSEQ multiplex PCR was the method, and the copy in TCRdb shows in-frame clones only, minus some. The table records about 120,000 clones, just under 95% of them present only once. This sample comprised peripheral blood, obtained on day 0 of AZD1222 vaccination. These receptors all come from an adult in good health. CDR3s include the opening cysteine and the closing phenylalanine or tryptophan. A D gene is named only where the DNA matches it firmly. Some rows mark clone size as missing; the rest say once, few, many or name a class of expanded clone.

V gene	D gene	J gene	clone size	CDR3 DNA	CDR3 protein
TRBV27	-	TRBJ1-1	once	TGTGCCAGCAGTCCTCGGGGGACCGGGTCCGGGGGCCTCTATGAAGCTTTCTTT	CASSPRGTGSGGLYEAFF
TRBV7-8	-	TRBJ1-1	-	TGTGCCAGCATCAACACCTCGGGGACATTTCAGAACACTGAAGCTTTCTTT	CASINTSGTFQNTEAFF
TRBV27	TRBD1	TRBJ1-1	once	TGTGCCAGCAGTTGGGGCGGGCAGGGGGCTGAAGCTTTCTTT	CASSWGGQGAEAFF
TRBV7-2	-	TRBJ2-5	-	TGTGCCAGCAGCTTAGATACAGGGCAAGAGACCCAGTACTTC	CASSLDTGQETQYF
TRBV4-1	-	TRBJ1-5	-	TGCGCCAGCAGCTCATGGCGTCAGATCAATCAGCCCCAGCATTTT	CASSSWRQINQPQHF
TRBV2	TRBD2	TRBJ2-7	-	TGTGCCAGCAGTGATTCTGCTAGCGGGGAGACCTACGAGCAGTACTTC	CASSDSASGETYEQYF
TRBV13	-	TRBJ2-4	once	TGTGCCAGCAGCTTAGCGGTGCCTACGGGCCAAAACATTCAGTACTTC	CASSLAVPTGQNIQYF
TRBV5-1	-	TRBJ2-7	once	TGCGCCAGCAGCACCATAGGAGCCTACGAGCAGTACTTC	CASSTIGAYEQYF
TRBV6-1	TRBD1	TRBJ1-6	-	TGTGCCAGCAGTGAAGCGGGGCCCGGGACAGGAAATTCACCCCTCCACTTT	CASSEAGPGTGNSPLHF
TRBV27	-	TRBJ2-3	-	TGTGCCAGCAGCCTGGATTTATACAGTGGTACGCAGTATTTT	CASSLDLYSGTQYF
TRBV7-8	-	TRBJ2-7	-	TGTGCCAGCAGCTTAGTACTAGATCCGTACTTC	CASSLVLDPYF
TRBV2	TRBD1	TRBJ2-7	-	TGTGCCAGCAGCCCGGGACAGGGATACTACGAGCAGTACTTC	CASSPGQGYYEQYF
TRBV4-1	TRBD1	TRBJ1-6	once	TGCGCCAGCAGCCATCGACAGGGAGACGCTAATTCACCCCTCCACTTT	CASSHRQGDANSPLHF
TRBV3-1/TRBV3-2	-	TRBJ2-3	-	TGTGCCAGCAGCCATGATAGGGCTGAGGGCACAGATACGCAGTATTTT	CASSHDRAEGTDTQYF
TRBV4-2	TRBD1	TRBJ1-1	-	TGTGCCAGCAGCCAATTACAGGGGCCTGAAGCTTTCTTT	CASSQLQGPEAFF
TRBV27	-	TRBJ1-5	-	TGTGCCAGCAGTTTATCAAGGGCCCGCAATCAGCCCCAGCATTTT	CASSLSRARNQPQHF
TRBV4-2	-	TRBJ1-1	-	TGTGCCAGCAGCCAAGATGAGGTTCGGGGCATGAACACTGAAGCTTTCTTT	CASSQDEVRGMNTEAFF
TRBV6-6	-	TRBJ2-5	-	TGTGCCAGCAGTTACGCGAAAAGTATTTCGGAGACCCAGTACTTC	CASSYAKSISETQYF
TRBV5-1	-	TRBJ2-3	-	TGCGCCAGCAGCTTGGAACGGTCCTCGGGTACGCAGTATTTT	CASSLERSSGTQYF
TRBV7-4	TRBD1	TRBJ1-4	-	TGTGCCAGCAGCTTATTCCGGGACAGGGACGGTCAATTTAATGAAAAACTGTTTTTT	CASSLFRDRDGQFNEKLFF
TRBV11-3	-	TRBJ2-2	-	TGTGCCAGCAGCTTAGGCGGGACTCTTCAAACCGGGGAGCTGTTTTTT	CASSLGGTLQTGELFF
TRBV3-1/TRBV3-2	-	TRBJ1-1	once	TGTGCCAGCAGCCCCCTTCTGAACACTGAAGCTTTCTTT	CASSPLLNTEAFF
TRBV3-1/TRBV3-2	-	TRBJ2-3	-	TGTGCCAGCAGCCACCATCAACTAGGGAGCACAGATACGCAGTATTTT	CASSHHQLGSTDTQYF
TRBV4-1	-	TRBJ2-7	once	TGCGCCAGCAGCCATCAACCAAGATTCTACGAGCAGTACTTC	CASSHQPRFYEQYF
TRBV9	TRBD2	TRBJ2-7	-	TGTGCCAGCAGCGTAGCGGCTAGCGGGAGCGTAACCTACGAGCAGTACTTC	CASSVAASGSVTYEQYF
TRBV9	TRBD2	TRBJ2-2	once	TGTGCCAGCAGCGTAGGCACTAGCGGGAGGAAGAACACCGGGGAGCTGTTTTTT	CASSVGTSGRKNTGELFF
TRBV4-1	-	TRBJ2-1	-	TGCGCCAGCAGCCAAGCCGGGACTCGACCTTTTGATGAGCAGTTCTTC	CASSQAGTRPFDEQFF
TRBV6-2/TRBV6-3	TRBD1	TRBJ1-2	once	TGTGCCAGCAGTCGGACAGGGAACTATGGCTACACCTTC	CASSRTGNYGYTF
TRBV6-5	TRBD1	TRBJ2-2	-	TGTGCCAGCCCAGGGGGCGAGAACACCGGGGAGCTGTTTTTT	CASPGGENTGELFF
TRBV5-1	-	TRBJ2-3	-	TGCGCCAGCAGCTCTGGAGTAGCGGCCACAGATACGCAGTATTTT	CASSSGVAATDTQYF
TRBV2	-	TRBJ1-1	-	TGTGCCAGCACCCCTGAGGGGGGCGGGACTGAAGCTTTCTTT	CASTPEGGGTEAFF
TRBV9	TRBD1	TRBJ1-1	-	TGTGCCAGCAGCGCCGGGACAGGGGTCGAATACGGTGAAGCTTTCTTT	CASSAGTGVEYGEAFF
TRBV10-3	-	TRBJ2-3	-	TGTGCCATCAGTCCCGGGGAAGATACGCAGTATTTT	CAISPGEDTQYF
TRBV28	-	TRBJ2-5	once	TGTGCCAGCAGTTTAAGCAGAGAGGACCAAGAGACCCAGTACTTC	CASSLSREDQETQYF
TRBV5-1	-	TRBJ1-1	-	TGCGCCAGCAGCTTGGATTATCGACCGAGGAACACTGAAGCTTTCTTT	CASSLDYRPRNTEAFF
TRBV5-6	TRBD2	TRBJ2-1	-	TGTGCCAGCAGCCATTTCCGGGAGGGCCTAGGTGAGCAGTTCTTC	CASSHFREGLGEQFF
TRBV2	TRBD1	TRBJ1-5	once	TGTGCCAGCAGTGACAGGGGGCAGCCCCAGCATTTT	CASSDRGQPQHF
TRBV12-5	-	TRBJ2-5	-	TGTGCTAGTGGTTCTGCTTTGCAAGAGACCCAGTACTTC	CASGSALQETQYF
TRBV5-4	-	TRBJ2-5	-	TGTGCCAGCAGCTTGTCAGAGACCCAGTACTTC	CASSLSETQYF
TRBV21-1	-	TRBJ1-2	-	TGTGCCAGCAGCCTGGGGGCGAACTACTATGGCTACACCTTC	CASSLGANYYGYTF
TRBV7-3	-	TRBJ2-2	-	TGTGCCAGCAGCTTAGGATGGGGCACCGGGGAGCTGTTTTTT	CASSLGWGTGELFF
TRBV18	-	TRBJ1-6	-	TGTGCCAGCTCACCATTTCCCGTCGGGCGCGCCTATAATTCACCCCTCCACTTT	CASSPFPVGRAYNSPLHF
TRBV6-6	TRBD2	TRBJ2-1	-	TGTGCCAGCAGTTCATTAGCGGGAGGGCTTGAGCAGTTCTTC	CASSSLAGGLEQFF
TRBV20-1	-	TRBJ2-1	-	TGCAGTGCTAGTGGAGGGGGGACCTACAATGAGCAGTTCTTC	CSASGGGTYNEQFF
TRBV5-5	-	TRBJ1-5	-	TGTGCCAGCAGCTTGGTTGGGGGGACCCAGCATTTT	CASSLVGGTQHF
TRBV3-1/TRBV3-2	-	TRBJ1-4	-	TGTGCCAGCAGCCCTACAACTAATGAAAAACTGTTTTTT	CASSPTTNEKLFF
TRBV3-1/TRBV3-2	-	TRBJ2-7	-	TGTGCCAGCAGCGTCGAAAGTTCTGCATCCTACGAGCAGTACTTC	CASSVESSASYEQYF
TRBV27	-	TRBJ1-2	-	TGTGCCAGCAGTTTAATTGCAGGGTCTGAGTATGGCTACACCTTC	CASSLIAGSEYGYTF
TRBV3-1/TRBV3-2	TRBD2	TRBJ2-2	few	TGTGCCAGCAGCCAAGAAGCACTAGCGGGAGGGGGGGAGCTGTTTTTT	CASSQEALAGGGELFF
TRBV19	-	TRBJ1-6	once	TGTGCCAGTAGTCAACAGGGACTTGGATCACCCCTCCACTTT	CASSQQGLGSPLHF
TRBV4-2	-	TRBJ1-2	-	TGTGCCAGCAGCCAAGGAGGGCATCCAGACTACTATGGCTACACCTTC	CASSQGGHPDYYGYTF
TRBV11-2	-	TRBJ2-7	-	TGTGCCAGCAGCTTAGCACAGTCTGCCTCCTGGGAGCAGTACTTC	CASSLAQSASWEQYF
TRBV6-1	TRBD1	TRBJ1-2	-	TGTGCCAGCAGTGAAGAGGGGACAGGGCACAGCTATGGCTACACCTTC	CASSEEGTGHSYGYTF
TRBV7-8	-	TRBJ2-7	-	TGTGCCAGCAGCTACTCGGTAGGGGGCGAGCAGTACTTC	CASSYSVGGEQYF
TRBV5-1	-	TRBJ1-2	-	TGCGCCAGCAGCTCAGGACTGCTGCGTGGCTACACCTTC	CASSSGLLRGYTF